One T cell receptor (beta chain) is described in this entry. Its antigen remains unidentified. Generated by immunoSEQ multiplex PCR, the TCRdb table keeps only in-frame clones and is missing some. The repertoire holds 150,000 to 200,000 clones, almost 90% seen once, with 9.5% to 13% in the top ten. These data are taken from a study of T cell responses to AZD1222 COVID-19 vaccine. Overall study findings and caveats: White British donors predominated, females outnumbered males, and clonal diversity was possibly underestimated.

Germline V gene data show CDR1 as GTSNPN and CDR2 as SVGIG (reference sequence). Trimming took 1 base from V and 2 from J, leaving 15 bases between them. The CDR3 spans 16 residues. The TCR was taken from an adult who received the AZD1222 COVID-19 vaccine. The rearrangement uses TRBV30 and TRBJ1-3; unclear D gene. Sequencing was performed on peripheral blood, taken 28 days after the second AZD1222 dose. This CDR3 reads CAWSAGPTLAGNTIYF. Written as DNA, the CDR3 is TGTGCCTGGAGTGCCGGGCCAACACTTGCTGGAAACACCATATATTTT.